Below are 25 T cell receptor beta chains sequenced from a single sample in a study of beta chain features in type 1 diabetes (dated by TCRdb to between 2018 and 2020). Broad study findings and their caveats: Type 1 diabetes patients showed a moderate but significant shortening of TCRB CDR3 length in all four CD4+ subsets.

These TCRs are of unknown antigen specificity. Libraries were prepared through the immunoSEQ multiplex PCR assay. The High Capacity cDNA Reverse Transcription Kit was used to reverse transcribe all of the isolated RNA, meaning that expressed TCRB transcripts were what got sequenced. Held by TCRdb, this immuneACCESS table contains in-frame sequences only and omits some clones. Under half of the omission traces to an unresolved V gene where checked; the cause of the rest is unknown. This sample has 40,000 to 65,000 clones in its table, and 55% to 80% of those were observed once. 0.25% to 0.35% of the sample is held by the ten biggest clonotypes. Input material: stem cell memory CD4+ T cells from blood. Interpreted using the paper, the cell subset or site label stands for: stem cell-like memory CD4+ T cells. The receptors originated from a woman aged 25 to 39 with type 1 diabetes.

V and J are TRBV7-3 and TRBJ1-1, with D hard to call. Per germline, CDR1 SGHTA and CDR2 FQGTGA. The CDR3 is 14 residues long. The V and J ends lost 5 bases and 1 base respectively, with 11 bases between them. CDR3 bases: TGTGCCAGCAGCGTCGATAGTGGGAACACTGAAGCTTTCTTT. Protein: CASSVDSGNTEAFF.

The chain has TRBV28 and TRBJ2-7; D gene ambiguous. CDR1 is MDHEN and CDR2 is SYDVKM in the germline V gene. The CDR3 contains 13 residues. V lost 2 bases, J lost 4 bases, and 9 bases lay in between. The CDR3 nucleotides are TGTGCCAGCAGTTTAAGAGCCGCGTACGAGCAGTACTTC. Protein sequence: CASSLRAAYEQYF.

The genes are TRBV28 and TRBJ2-1, with 10 bases identical to TRBD1. The CDR3 sequence is 19 residues long. Per germline, CDR1 MDHEN and CDR2 SYDVKM. After removal of 4 bases from V and 0 bases from J, the junction contained 12 bases not matched to a gene. The CDR3 protein is CASSYPLTGGYNSYNEQFF. The CDR3 DNA follows: TGTGCCAGCAGTTACCCTCTGACAGGGGGCTATAACTCCTACAATGAGCAGTTCTTC.

The gene calls are TRBV4-2 and TRBJ1-4, with D possibly TRBD1 on 6 matching bases. The CDR3 runs to 13 residues. V was trimmed by 3 bases and J by 4 bases, leaving 6 bases between them. Germline lookup yields CDR1 LGHNA and CDR2 YNFKEQ. DNA of the CDR3: TGTGCCAGCAGCCAGGACAGTAATGAAAAACTGTTTTTT. Its translation is CASSQDSNEKLFF.

Only a few counts were recorded for this clone. The chain's CDR3 is CASSFSRNTGELFF. CDR3 DNA: TGTGCCAGCAGCTTTTCTAGAAACACCGGGGAGCTGTTTTTT. This rearrangement joins TRBV11-1 to TRBJ2-2; D gene uncertain. Between the trimmed V and J ends, which lost 3 bases and 2 bases, there was a span of 7 bases. The CDR3 is 14 amino acids. Germline lookup yields CDR1 SGHAT and CDR2 FQDESV (reference sequence).

This clone was counted a few times. The chain is built from TRBV28 and TRBJ2-3; D ambiguous. CDR3 length: 15 residues. Germline V CDR1 and CDR2: MDHEN, SYDVKM. Trimming left V 6 bases short and J 1 base short, with 14 bases between. CDR3 amino acids: CASRFSGRGTDTQYF. CDR3 nucleotides: TGTGCCAGCAGGTTCTCGGGTCGGGGCACAGATACGCAGTATTTT.

The rearrangement links TRBV4-2 to TRBJ2-5; 7 bases are a match to TRBD2. Trimming removed 1 base from V and 5 bases from J; junction bases left unmatched: 10. CDR3 length: 16 residues. CDR1 is LGHNA, CDR2 YNFKEQ, per germline. CDR3 protein: CASSQAGGGAGETQYF. For the CDR3, the DNA is TGTGCCAGCAGCCAAGCCGGGGGAGGGGCAGGCGAGACCCAGTACTTC.

The chain recombines TRBV15 with TRBJ2-3, with 8 bases aligning to TRBD1. The CDR3 consists of 14 residues. The J segment lost 1 base and the V segment lost 3 bases, leaving 0 bases of the junction unmatched. The germline V gene encodes CDR1 LNHNV and CDR2 YYDKDF (reference sequence). The CDR3 sequence is CATSRGQGTDTQYF. The CDR3, as DNA: TGTGCCACCAGCAGGGGACAGGGCACAGATACGCAGTATTTT.

The sample holds one count of this clone. The rearrangement uses TRBV30 and TRBJ2-1, with unresolved D. There are 10 residues in the CDR3. The V end was cut by 7 bases, the J end by 1 base, with 2 bases between. Per germline, CDR1 GTSNPN and CDR2 SVGIG (reference sequence). The CDR3 spells CALSYNEQFF. In nucleotides, the CDR3 is TGTGCCTTATCCTACAATGAGCAGTTCTTC.

This clone was observed a handful of times. The chain recombines TRBV7-2 with TRBJ2-1, with 9 bases fitting TRBD2. The CDR3 is 15 residues long. J gave up 4 bases and V 5 bases, and 6 bases lay outside the gene matches. Germline loops: CDR1 SGHTA, CDR2 FQGNSA. CDR3 protein: CASSPSGNLYNEQFF. The CDR3 coding sequence is TGTGCCAGCAGCCCTAGCGGGAACCTTTACAATGAGCAGTTCTTC.

The chain employs TRBV10-3 and TRBJ2-1, with 10 nucleotides matching TRBD2. After removal of 2 bases from V and 1 base from J, the junction contained 5 bases not matched to a gene. The CDR3 runs 17 residues. Germline V gene sequence: CDR1 ENHRY, CDR2 SYGVKD. CDR3 sequence: CAISESGRAPSYNEQFF. DNA for the CDR3: TGTGCCATCAGTGAGAGCGGGAGGGCCCCATCCTACAATGAGCAGTTCTTC.

The CDR3 nucleotides read TGCGCCAGCAGCTTGGGGACAAATAACTATGGCTACACCTTC. This encodes CASSLGTNNYGYTF. The chain recombines TRBV5-1 with TRBJ1-2; a possible D gene is TRBD1 (5 bases). From germline, CDR1 is SGHRS and CDR2 YFSETQ. The ends were cut back, 0 bases at V and 1 base at J, with 7 bases in the middle. This CDR3 contains 14 residues.

The table lists this clone with a count of one. The rearrangement uses TRBV25-1 and TRBJ2-6; 10 bases match TRBD1. With V trimmed by 3 bases and J by 2 bases, 4 bases remained unmatched. This CDR3 has 17 residues. CDR1 is MGHDK and CDR2 is SYGVNS in the germline V gene. CDR3 DNA sequence: TGTGCCAGCAGTGACCTTGGGACAGGGGCTGGGGCCAACGTCCTGACTTTC. This codes for CASSDLGTGAGANVLTF.

This CDR3 reads CASSRGGTSDYNEQFF. The DNA for the CDR3 is TGCGCCAGCAGCCGCGGTGGGACTAGCGATTACAATGAGCAGTTCTTC. J is TRBJ2-1 and V is TRBV5-1; 10 nucleotides line up with TRBD2. The CDR3 contains 16 residues. CDR1 is SGHRS and CDR2 is YFSETQ in the germline V gene. V lost 4 bases to trimming and J lost 4 bases; unmatched junction nucleotides: 8. Based on the CDR3 plus reference TRBV5-1 and TRBJ2-1, the full variable domain is KAGVTQTPRYLIKTRGQQVTLSCSPISGHRSVSWYQQTPGQGLQFLFEYFSETQRNKGNFPGRFSGRQFSNSRSEMNVSTLELGDSALYLCASSRGGTSDYNEQFFGPGTRLTVL.

V is TRBV11-2 and J is TRBJ2-3; D possibly corresponds to TRBD1 (6 bases). Looked up from germline, CDR1 is SGHAT and CDR2 is FQNNGV. V was pared by 1 base and J by 4 bases, with 15 bases between. CDR3 length: 16 residues. The CDR3 loop reads CASSLVGGRSADTQYF. CDR3 DNA sequence: TGTGCCAGCAGCTTAGTAGGGGGAAGGTCGGCAGATACGCAGTATTTT.

This clone has a handful of counts. V usage is TRBV6-5 and J usage is TRBJ1-2; D is perhaps TRBD1 (5 bases). The CDR3 loop spans 12 amino acids. In germline, CDR1 is MNHEY, CDR2 SVGAGI. V was cut by 4 bases and J by 10 bases, with 13 bases left in between. The CDR3 here is CASSSTTADYTF. The CDR3, as DNA: TGTGCCAGCAGTTCGACGACAGCAGACTACACCTTC.

The chain couples TRBV19 to TRBJ2-5, with unresolved D. V lost 6 bases and J lost 3, with 17 bases in between. Germline CDR1 reads LNHDA; CDR2 reads SQIVND (reference sequence). This CDR3 has 15 residues. The CDR3 bases are TGTGCCAGTAGCAATCTGCGGTCCAGAGAAGAGACCCAGTACTTC. Its translation is CASSNLRSREETQYF.

The gene calls are TRBV7-3 and TRBJ2-1; TRBD2 matches 13 bases. V dropped 5 bases and J dropped 7; count of bases not matched to a gene: 8. This CDR3 has 16 residues. The germline V gene encodes CDR1 SGHTA and CDR2 FQGTGA. The CDR3 region is CASSARLAGGTNEQFF. CDR3 nucleotides: TGTGCCAGCAGCGCTCGACTAGCGGGAGGCACGAATGAGCAGTTCTTC. The complete variable domain, with remaining parts taken from reference TRBV7-3 and TRBJ2-1, reads GAGVSQTPSNKVTEKGKYVELRCDPISGHTALYWYRQSLGQGPEFLIYFQGTGAADDSGLPNDRFFAVRPEGSVSTLKIQRTERGDSAVYLCASSARLAGGTNEQFFGPGTRLTVL.

The V and J genes are TRBV7-3 and TRBJ2-2; D may be TRBD1 (5 bases). In germline, CDR1 is SGHTA, CDR2 FQGTGA. The CDR3 is 15 amino acids. V lost 6 bases and J lost 4, with 15 bases in between. In DNA, the CDR3 is TGTGCCAGCAGAAAAGGCTCAGGGCCCACCGGGGAGCTGTTTTTT. It specifies CASRKGSGPTGELFF.

The chain recombines TRBV9 with TRBJ2-7; a weak D match, TRBD1 (6 bases). Per the germline V gene, CDR1 is SGDLS and CDR2 is YYNGEE. V lost 4 bases to trimming and J lost 6 bases, with 20 bases between them. CDR3 length: 15 amino acids. CDR3 nucleotide sequence: TGTGCCAGCAGCCCCAGGGGAGACAGTCTGGGCGAGCAGTACTTC. Protein: CASSPRGDSLGEQYF.

The chain couples TRBV19 to TRBJ2-7, with a weak D call TRBD1 (6 bases). V shed 4 bases and J shed 2 bases, with 9 bases lying between them. Germline V gives CDR1 LNHDA, CDR2 SQIVND (reference sequence). The CDR3 extends over 13 amino acids. CDR3: CASSRDTTYEQYF. CDR3 DNA sequence: TGTGCCAGTAGTAGGGACACGACCTACGAGCAGTACTTC. The variable domain in full, with the rest retrieved from reference TRBV19 and TRBJ2-7, is DGGITQSPKYLFRKEGQNVTLSCEQNLNHDAMYWYRQDPGQGLRLIYYSQIVNDFQKGDIAEGYSVSREKKESFPLTVTSAQKNPTAFYLCASSRDTTYEQYFGPGTRLTVT.

V gene TRBV11-2 combines with J gene TRBJ2-7; D is unclear. Germline CDR1 SGHAT, CDR2 FQNNGV. The CDR3 has 12 residues. Deletions cut 1 base from V and 3 bases from J, with 4 bases between. This CDR3 reads CASSLVNYEQYF. The CDR3 nucleotides are TGTGCCAGCAGCTTAGTAAACTACGAGCAGTACTTC.

The chain uses TRBV4-1 and TRBJ2-5, with unresolved D. V dropped 0 bases and J dropped 13 bases, with 12 bases sitting between them. Germline V lookup: CDR1 MGHRA, CDR2 YSYEKL. The CDR3 length is 12 residues. The CDR3 region is CASSQDLPYMYF. CDR3 in DNA: TGCGCCAGCAGCCAAGATCTCCCTTATATGTACTTC.

The J gene is TRBJ1-1, the V gene TRBV6-1; tentatively, D is TRBD1 (6 bases). Trimming pared 5 bases from V and 1 base from J, leaving 11 bases between. The CDR3 runs 14 residues. The germline gives CDR1 MNHNS, CDR2 SASEGT. The CDR3 here is CASSLLQGNTEAFF. CDR3 in DNA: TGTGCCAGCAGTCTATTACAGGGGAACACTGAAGCTTTCTTT.

The J gene is TRBJ1-2, the V gene TRBV6-4; 8 bases match TRBD1. Germline CDR1 and CDR2: MRHNA and SNTAGT. With 3 bases clipped from V and 2 bases from J, the junction kept 11 bases outside the gene matches. This CDR3 contains 17 residues. The CDR3 is CASSDKRTGRINYGYTF. In nucleotides, the CDR3 is TGTGCCAGCAGTGATAAACGGACAGGGAGAATCAACTATGGCTACACCTTC.